The entry that follows covers one T cell receptor beta chain sequence. What it binds is not known. The length of the CDR3 is 14 residues. The J segment lost 4 bases and the V segment lost 6 bases, leaving 5 bases of the junction unmatched. Germline V lookup: CDR1 LGHNA, CDR2 YNFKEQ. The method was immunoSEQ multiplex PCR; TCRdb's version includes in-frame clones alone and lacks a portion of them. Here the sample spans 85,000 to 120,000 clones, around 90% being singletons. The data were obtained in a study of T cell responses to AZD1222 COVID-19 vaccine. Regarding the study as a whole: Repertoire sampling happened only post peak T cell response. Spike as a whole was targeted by vaccine-associated CD4 TCRs, dominant at 160-218 and 743-854. The study found Spike-specific TCR breadth and depth rose after two AZD1222 doses. Close to half of all spike-specific TCRs reportedly target regions of the variants that are unmutated.

Sequencing was performed on peripheral blood, taken 28 days after the second AZD1222 dose. The gene calls are TRBV4-2 and TRBJ1-2; 10 nucleotides match TRBD1. The clonotype originates from an adult who received the AZD1222 COVID-19 vaccine. CDR3 nucleotides: TGTGCCAGCAGTAAGGGACAGGGGATCTATGGCTACACCTTC. Its translation: CASSKGQGIYGYTF.